This T cell receptor (beta chain) comes out of a study of cytomegalovirus exposure and HLA in healthy donors (dated by TCRdb to 2016 to 2017). In the study overall: An earlier analysis of around 600 of the donors reported about 250 Gb of sequence data and some 120 million unique TCR beta sequences from 150 million to 200 million T cells. In a later analysis, previously published TCR beta repertoires from more than 500 donors were re-analyzed and high-resolution HLA genotyping was added so that TCR occurrence patterns could be studied. Along with the approximately 650-subject first cohort, a separate validation cohort of around 120 different subjects was used. Typing coverage varied by locus: roughly 620-640 donors for A, B, C, DRB1 and DQB1; about 520 for DQA1; 606 for DPA1; roughly 450 for DPB1. Donor age, sex, ethnicity and CMV serostatus were collected together with the repertoire data. A later genetic analysis took genome-wide SNP genotypes for 398 of the 666 donors and used that subset as a discovery cohort. High-throughput TCR immunosequencing, statistical association of individual TCRs with disease status, and machine learning were combined to predict cytomegalovirus infection status. Among the roughly 430 genotyped donors, roughly 80% belonged to the genetic ancestry cluster associated with self-reported Caucasian donors. The study used immunosequencing to profile the T cell repertoires of hundreds of subjects and linked those repertoires to cytomegalovirus serostatus. Roughly 5 DR-DQ haplotypes were handled as single units for association and clustering, since linkage in the cohort was strong. In the later analysis, no new phenotypic data were used to find candidate immune exposures; instead, reliance was placed on TCR beta sequences and their occurrence across donors. About 300 gigabases of sequencing data and 70 million to 85 million unique TCR sequences were included in an early release covering around 650 HLA-typed donors. To decide whether each TCR beta V gene segment behaved as functional or pseudogenic, an earlier analysis of 587 of the donors relied on high-throughput TCR beta sequencing. HLA typing covered class I and class II loci at four-digit resolution. On average, 235,054 unique TCR beta nucleotide sequences were sequenced per donor among about 400 genotyped donors of the cohort, with approximately 18% of those sequences being non-productive. All discovery cohort repertoires had been generated using a single sequencing platform. The study aimed to test whether signatures of past pathogen exposure could be identified by cataloging public T cell receptors. Broad study findings and their caveats: In vitro tests confirmed that a few of the cytomegalovirus-associated TCR beta chains recognize cytomegalovirus antigens. Several of the top co-occurrence clusters appeared to be linked to parvovirus B19, influenza, CMV and Epstein-Barr virus, according to a later analysis. For the cohort, immune exposure information was limited to CMV serostatus. Sequencing depth was assumed to be roughly uniform across donors in the presence/absence analyses, though that assumption may not hold. A later analysis associated roughly 17,000 TCR beta sequences with specific HLA alleles at a false discovery rate of 0.05. According to a later analysis, most CMV-associated TCR beta chains appeared to be HLA-restricted, and the HLA associations seemed to be driven largely by CMV exposure. The authors suggested that the approach could potentially be extended to other disease states and immunological phenotypes. According to a later genetic analysis, donors in an Asian-associated ancestry cluster had fewer N-insertions in productive TCRs than the approximately 690-donor mean. Because some donors lacked HLA typing at each locus, the association tests relied only on the typed subset. Only TCR beta chains were sequenced in this cohort, and the absence of alpha or paired-chain data limited detectable features. A group of highly shared sequence variants was considered likely to be a technical artifact of the sequencing pipeline. Some IMGT-functional V segments, including TRBV6-2 and TRBV6-3, could not be distinguished by the 87-base-pair reads and were therefore excluded. Assigning TCR associations to individual alleles was difficult when HLA alleles, especially DR and DQ, strongly co-occurred. In a later analysis, HLA-associated TCR beta chains showed more clonal expansion and lower generation probabilities than non-associated chains that were equally common. Cytomegalovirus status was reported to be diagnosed by the classifier with high specificity and sensitivity in both the original and validation cohorts. A further reported finding was that TCR beta sequences accurately predicted the HLA-A and HLA-B alleles for most subjects in the first cohort. While some public TCRs were present in many individuals, most TCR sequences turned up only very rarely across donors. Because counts were too low, seventeen rarely observed V segments, including chromosome 9 orphons, were excluded from the earlier analysis of 587 of the donors. In a later analysis, the rate of TCR association differed among HLA loci, with DRB1 alleles having the most associated TCRs and HLA-C alleles having the fewest. A later genetic analysis associated a missense DCLRE1C variant with V-gene and J-gene trimming of TCR beta chains, and an independent cohort replicated the association. The study listed around 160 TCR beta chains as associated with cytomegalovirus. In an earlier analysis of 587 of the donors, most TCR beta V segments appeared in productive rearrangements about 87% or about 30% of the time, broadly matching IMGT annotations. Correlated functional status among segregating V segments might be attributable to linkage disequilibrium, but an unknown experimental factor could not be ruled out.

Receptor libraries were prepared by the immunoSEQ multiplex PCR assay. A mixture of 60 forward primers for TCR Vbeta segments and 13 reverse primers for TCR Jbeta segments was used in the multiplex PCR. Amplification of the CDR3 region of rearranged TCR beta genes was performed with a multiplex PCR assay on genomic DNA. The Illumina HiSeq System was used to sequence the amplified TCR beta libraries as 87-base-pair reads. Per the authors' processing: Across the 600 to 700 repertoires, a later analysis counted 78 million or so unique TCR beta chains, 9.5 million to 12 million of which were shared by at least two donors. Raw reads were error-corrected and collapsed into unique sequences with a nearest-neighbor algorithm that merged closely related sequences to remove PCR and sequencing errors. Alignment of CDR3 sequences to IMGT reference sequences was used to assign V, D and J gene segments. For a sequence to be retained, a match of at least six nucleotides to both a V gene segment and a J gene segment was required. Rearrangements were called productive when the CDR3 lacked stop codons and stayed in frame with V and J; all others were non-productive. CDR3 was defined according to IMGT convention as the region running from the second conserved V-encoded cysteine to the conserved J-encoded phenylalanine. The earlier analysis of 550 to 650 of the donors excluded any sequence lacking an unambiguous match to a single V gene segment. An earlier analysis of over 450 of the donors classified V segments as functional when productive rearrangements were above 56.7% and as segregating when the standard deviation between donors was above 5%. A statistical classification framework was built for diagnosing cytomegalovirus status from the catalog of TCR beta chain sequences. V and J gene assignment, in a later analysis, came from comparing TCR nucleotide sequences with IMGT/GENE-DB human TR gene sequences. Using the TCRdist pipeline, a later analysis assigned CDR3 sequences along with most-parsimonious VDJ recombination scenarios. A later analysis defined each TCR beta chain by its CDR3 amino acid sequence plus V-gene family, and excluded reads lacking a unique V-gene family. A later analysis removed 550 to 650 highly shared, low-generation-probability nucleotide sequences to deal with suspected cross-contamination and a sequencing artifact. For each public chain, a later analysis derived a clonal expansion index from normalized ranks of inferred template counts within each repertoire. In a later analysis, generation probabilities were computed with a VDJ recombination model fitted to out-of-frame rearrangements, and the resulting probabilities were checked against IGoR. A later analysis scored TCR-TCR, TCR-HLA and TCR-CMV co-occurrence with hypergeometric tests, applying a repertoire-size bias correction to TCR pairs. In a later analysis, false discovery rates were estimated by permuting HLA or CMV assignments 20 times. In a later analysis, co-occurring TCRs were grouped with DBSCAN, and TCRdist sequence similarity was added when clustering was performed within HLA-allele-positive subsets. Repertoires with fewer than 30,000 or more than 120,000 public chains, plus five repertoires with anomalous nucleotide sharing, were excluded from co-occurrence clustering. TCRdb carries this immuneACCESS record with in-frame sequences only. Its versions omit some clonotypes, under half of them owing to an unresolved V gene in the studies checked, with the rest unexplained. The V and J calls and clone size were taken over from that table, and D and trimming were inferred from the DNA. Across this sample there are 250,000 or so clones, with 80% to 85% seen only once. The ten largest clones take up about 7.3% of the sample.

The germline V end is reduced by 2 bases and the J end by 6 bases; junction bases left unmatched: 7. As encoded in the germline V gene (reference sequence), CDR1 is MNHEY while CDR2 is SMNVEV. Including cysteine and phenylalanine, the CDR3 has 15 amino acids. The entry retains the CDR3 DNA only, 45 bases that are in frame from base 1. There are a few counts of this clone. Which antigen it targets is not known. No much larger clonotype is one base removed from it; base qualities were not supplied. In total, roughly 670 healthy bone marrow donors made up the cohort. At the time of sampling, all cohort members were nominally healthy, though unrecorded immune exposures were likely present. The donor tested CMV seropositive and was one of the 289 seropositive cohort members. Every donor gave a peripheral blood sample, and the peripheral blood mononuclear cells from that sample were used for TCR beta sequencing. The Qiagen DNeasy Blood Extraction Kit was used to extract genomic DNA from the blood cell samples.

Here the chain combines TRBV27 and TRBJ2-1, and TRBD2 matches 7 of the central bases. The sequenced material came from PBMCs. This clonotype originated in a woman in her sixties in good health and CMV-seropositive. The DNA sequence reads TGTGCCAGCAGTTTAACGGCGGGAGTGTTCAATGAGCAGTTCTTC. Its coded protein is CASSLTAGVFNEQFF.